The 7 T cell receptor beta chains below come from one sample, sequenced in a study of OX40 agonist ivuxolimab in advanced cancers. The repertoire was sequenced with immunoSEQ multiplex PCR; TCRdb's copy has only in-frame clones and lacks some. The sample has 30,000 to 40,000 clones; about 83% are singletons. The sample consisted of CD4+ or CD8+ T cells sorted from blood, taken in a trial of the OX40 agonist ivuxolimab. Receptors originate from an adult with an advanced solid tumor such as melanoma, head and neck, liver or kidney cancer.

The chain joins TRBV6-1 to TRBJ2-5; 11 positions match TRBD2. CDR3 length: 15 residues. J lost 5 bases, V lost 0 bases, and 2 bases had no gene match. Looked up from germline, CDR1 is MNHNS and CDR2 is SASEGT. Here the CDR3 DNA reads TGTGCCAGCAGTGAAGCGCTAGCGGGAGGCGAGACCCAGTACTTC. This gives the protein CASSEALAGGETQYF.

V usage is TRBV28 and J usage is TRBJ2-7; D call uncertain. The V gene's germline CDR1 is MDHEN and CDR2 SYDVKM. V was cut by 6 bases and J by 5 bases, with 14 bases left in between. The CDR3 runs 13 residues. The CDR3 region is CASSLIGHNEQYF. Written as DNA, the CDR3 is TGTGCCAGCAGCCTCATCGGGCACAACGAGCAGTACTTC.

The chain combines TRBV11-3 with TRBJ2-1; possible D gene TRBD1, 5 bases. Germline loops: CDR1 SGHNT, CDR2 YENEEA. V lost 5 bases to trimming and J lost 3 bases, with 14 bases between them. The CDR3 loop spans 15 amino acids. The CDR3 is CASSARQGDYNEQFF. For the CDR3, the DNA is TGTGCCAGCAGCGCCCGGCAGGGTGACTACAATGAGCAGTTCTTC.

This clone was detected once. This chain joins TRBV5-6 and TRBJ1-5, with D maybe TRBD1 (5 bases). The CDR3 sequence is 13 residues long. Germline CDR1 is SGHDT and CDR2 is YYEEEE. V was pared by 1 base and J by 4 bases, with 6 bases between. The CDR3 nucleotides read TGTGCCAGCAGCTTGAACAGGAATCAGCCCCAGCATTTT. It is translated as CASSLNRNQPQHF.

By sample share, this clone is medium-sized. CDR3 sequence (DNA): TGTGCCAGTAGACAGGGCCTTGAGCAGTTCTTC. It yields the protein CASRQGLEQFF. This rearrangement joins TRBV19 to TRBJ2-1; tentatively, D is TRBD1 (6 bases). Trimming pared 6 bases from V and 9 bases from J, leaving 9 bases between. CDR1 is LNHDA and CDR2 is SQIVND in the germline V gene (reference sequence). There are 11 residues in the CDR3.

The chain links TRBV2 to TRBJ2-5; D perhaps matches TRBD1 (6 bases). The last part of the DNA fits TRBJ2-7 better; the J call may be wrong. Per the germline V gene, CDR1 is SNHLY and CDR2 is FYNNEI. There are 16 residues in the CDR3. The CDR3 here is CASSPSLQGNFYEQYF. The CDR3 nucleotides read TGTGCCAGCAGCCCCTCCTTACAGGGCAATTTCTACGAGCAGTACTTC.

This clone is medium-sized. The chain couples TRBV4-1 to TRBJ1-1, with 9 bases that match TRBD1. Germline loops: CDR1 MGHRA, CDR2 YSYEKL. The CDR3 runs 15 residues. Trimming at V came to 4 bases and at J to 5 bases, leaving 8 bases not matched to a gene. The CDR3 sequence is CASSRETGGRTEAFF. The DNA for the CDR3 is TGCGCCAGCAGCCGAGAGACAGGGGGGAGGACTGAAGCTTTCTTT.